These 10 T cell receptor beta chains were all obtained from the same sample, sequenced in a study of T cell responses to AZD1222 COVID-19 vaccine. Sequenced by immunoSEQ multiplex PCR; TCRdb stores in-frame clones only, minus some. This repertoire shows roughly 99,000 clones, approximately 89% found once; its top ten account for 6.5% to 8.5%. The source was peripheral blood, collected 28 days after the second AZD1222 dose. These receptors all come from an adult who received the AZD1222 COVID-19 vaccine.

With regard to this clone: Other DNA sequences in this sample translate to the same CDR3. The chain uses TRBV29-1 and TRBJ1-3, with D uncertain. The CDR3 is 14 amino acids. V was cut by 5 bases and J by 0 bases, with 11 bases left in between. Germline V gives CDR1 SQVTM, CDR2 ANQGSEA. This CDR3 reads CSVRTGSSGNTIYF. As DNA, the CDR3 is TGCAGCGTTAGGACTGGCTCCTCTGGAAACACCATATATTTT.

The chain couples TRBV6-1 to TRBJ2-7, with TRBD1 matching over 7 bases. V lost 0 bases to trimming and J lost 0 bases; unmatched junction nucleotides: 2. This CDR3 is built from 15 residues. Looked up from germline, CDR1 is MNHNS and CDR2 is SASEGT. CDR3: CASSEAGDSSYEQYF. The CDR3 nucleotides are TGTGCCAGCAGTGAAGCGGGGGACAGCTCCTACGAGCAGTACTTC.

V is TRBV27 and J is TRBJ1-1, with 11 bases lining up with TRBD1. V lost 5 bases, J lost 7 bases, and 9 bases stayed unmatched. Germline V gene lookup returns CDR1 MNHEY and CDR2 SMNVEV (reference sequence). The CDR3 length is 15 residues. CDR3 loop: CASSLKLDRGLEAFF. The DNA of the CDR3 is TGTGCCAGCAGTCTTAAATTGGACAGGGGGCTTGAAGCTTTCTTT.

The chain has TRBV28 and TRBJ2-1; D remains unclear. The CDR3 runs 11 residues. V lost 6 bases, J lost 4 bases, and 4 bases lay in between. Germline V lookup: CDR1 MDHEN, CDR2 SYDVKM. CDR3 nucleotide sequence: TGTGCCAGCAGGATTTACAATGAGCAGTTCTTC. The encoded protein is CASRIYNEQFF.

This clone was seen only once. The CDR3 here is CASSLRSPETDTQYF. CDR3 nucleotides: TGTGCCAGCAGCTTAAGGAGCCCCGAAACAGATACGCAGTATTTT. This chain connects TRBV7-2 to TRBJ2-3; D is uncertain. In germline, CDR1 is SGHTA, CDR2 FQGNSA. V was clipped by 2 bases and J by 3 bases, with 12 bases between them. The CDR3 loop spans 15 amino acids. The full variable domain, rest sourced from reference TRBV7-2 and TRBJ2-3, is GAGVSQSPSNKVTEKGKDVELRCDPISGHTALYWYRQSLGQGLEFLIYFQGNSAPDKSGLPSDRFSAERTGGSVSTLTIQRTQQEDSAVYLCASSLRSPETDTQYFGPGTRLTVL.

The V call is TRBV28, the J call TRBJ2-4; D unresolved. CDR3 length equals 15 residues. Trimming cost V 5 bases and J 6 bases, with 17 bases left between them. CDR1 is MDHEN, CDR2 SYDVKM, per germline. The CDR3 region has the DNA TGTGCCAGCAGTCCCCCCCCAGTCGCTGGAAACATTCAGTACTTC. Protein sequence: CASSPPPVAGNIQYF. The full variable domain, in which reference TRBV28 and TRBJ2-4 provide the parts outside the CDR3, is DVKVTQSSRYLVKRTGEKVFLECVQDMDHENMFWYRQDPGLGLRLIYFSYDVKMKEKGDIPEGYSVSREKKERFSLILESASTNQTSMYLCASSPPPVAGNIQYFGAGTRLSVL.

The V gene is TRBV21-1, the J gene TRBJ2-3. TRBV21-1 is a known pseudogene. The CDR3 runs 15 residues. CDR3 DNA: TGTGCCAGCAGCAAAAGGCGAGTTAGCACAGATACGCAGTATTTT. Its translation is CASSKRRVSTDTQYF.

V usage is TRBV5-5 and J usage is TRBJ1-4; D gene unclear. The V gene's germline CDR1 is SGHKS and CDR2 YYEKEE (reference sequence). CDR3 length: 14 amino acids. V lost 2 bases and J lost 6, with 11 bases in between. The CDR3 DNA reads TGTGCCAGCAGCTTACCGTTTAGCGATGAAAAACTGTTTTTT. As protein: CASSLPFSDEKLFF. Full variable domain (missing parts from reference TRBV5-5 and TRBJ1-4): DAGVTQSPTHLIKTRGQQVTLRCSPISGHKSVSWYQQVLGQGPQFIFQYYEKEERGRGNFPDRFSARQFPNYSSELNVNALLLGDSALYLCASSLPFSDEKLFFGSGTQLSVL.

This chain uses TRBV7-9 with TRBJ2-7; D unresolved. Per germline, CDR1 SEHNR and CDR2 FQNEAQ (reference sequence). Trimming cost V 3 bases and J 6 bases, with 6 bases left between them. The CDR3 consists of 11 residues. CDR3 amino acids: CASSLISEQYF. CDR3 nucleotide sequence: TGTGCCAGCAGCTTGATATCCGAGCAGTACTTC.

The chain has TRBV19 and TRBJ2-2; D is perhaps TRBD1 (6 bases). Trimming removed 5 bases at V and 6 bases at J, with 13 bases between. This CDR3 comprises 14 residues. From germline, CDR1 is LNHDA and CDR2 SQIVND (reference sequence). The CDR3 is CASSVAGESGELFF. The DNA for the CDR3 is TGTGCCAGTAGTGTCGCAGGGGAATCCGGGGAGCTGTTTTTT.